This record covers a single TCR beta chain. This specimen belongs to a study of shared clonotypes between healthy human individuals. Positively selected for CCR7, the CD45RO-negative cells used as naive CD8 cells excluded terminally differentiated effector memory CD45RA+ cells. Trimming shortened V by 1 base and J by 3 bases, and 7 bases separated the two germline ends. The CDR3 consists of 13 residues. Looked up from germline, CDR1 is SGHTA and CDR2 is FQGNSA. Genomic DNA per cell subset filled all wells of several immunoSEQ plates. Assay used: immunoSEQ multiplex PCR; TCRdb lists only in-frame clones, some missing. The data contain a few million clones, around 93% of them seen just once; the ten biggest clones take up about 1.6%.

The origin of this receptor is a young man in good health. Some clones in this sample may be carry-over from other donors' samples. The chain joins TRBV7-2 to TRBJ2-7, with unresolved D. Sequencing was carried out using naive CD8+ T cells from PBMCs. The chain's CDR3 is CASSLGAVYEQYF. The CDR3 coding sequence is TGTGCCAGCAGCTTAGGTGCGGTCTACGAGCAGTACTTC.